In its sample, the clone carrying this T cell receptor beta chain was seen many times. Its antigen is still unknown. PBMCs were obtained from roughly 9.5 ml of fresh peripheral blood. TCR beta CDR3 amplification used RNA transcripts. The first-round RT-PCR employed HTBI primers together with the Qiagen OneStep RT-PCR kit. A multiplex PCR was then performed as the second round. MiXCR was run by TCRdb on the multiplex PCR reads, yielding one entry per CDR3 protein. The sample lists about 740,000 distinct CDR3 sequences, roughly 40% occurring once. The sample originates from a study of Graves' ophthalmopathy and Graves' hyperthyroidism. Study-level points and caveats: Appearing in blood as well were most expanded thyroid clonotypes above 0.001 frequency.

The germline V gene has CDR1 SGHDT and CDR2 YYEEEE. V lost 1 base, J lost 4 bases, and 12 bases lay in between. The CDR3 has 14 residues. The specimen sequenced was peripheral blood. The chain employs TRBV5-6 and TRBJ2-7, with D hard to call. This clonotype originated in an adult man with Graves' ophthalmopathy. CDR3 nucleotides: TGTGCCAGCAGCTTGATATCGGGTGTATACGAGCAGTACTTC. Its translation: CASSLISGVYEQYF.